One and the same sample provided the 25 T cell receptor beta chains below, sequenced in a study of cytomegalovirus exposure and HLA in healthy donors. The PCR ran on 60 Vbeta and 13 Jbeta primers. Assay used: immunoSEQ multiplex PCR; TCRdb lists only in-frame clones, some missing. The sample gives around 100,000 clones, around 61% of which show up once; roughly 2.4% is in the top ten. Material: PBMCs. The receptors were sampled from a woman in her 30s in good health and CMV-seronegative.

The chain links TRBV5-6 to TRBJ1-1; D is unclear. This CDR3 contains 14 residues. Trimming removed 0 bases at V and 1 base at J, with 7 bases between. Germline values: CDR1 SGHDT, CDR2 YYEEEE. CDR3 DNA: TGTGCCAGCAGCTTGGGGCAGGCGAACACTGAAGCTTTCTTT. It translates to CASSLGQANTEAFF.

This sequence joins TRBV27 and TRBJ1-2; 7 bases are a match to TRBD1. CDR1 and CDR2 from the germline V gene are MNHEY and SMNVEV (reference sequence). CDR3 length: 17 residues. Trimming cost V 0 bases and J 3 bases; bases outside gene matches: 10. This chain's CDR3 is CASSLSVGTARDYGYTF. CDR3 DNA: TGTGCCAGCAGTTTATCGGTGGGGACAGCTCGGGACTATGGCTACACCTTC.

This clone was detected a few times. The chain has TRBV30 and TRBJ2-7; possible D gene TRBD2, 7 bases. The CDR3 is 13 amino acids. The germline CDR1 and CDR2 sequences are GTSNPN and SVGIG (reference sequence). Trimming took 2 bases from V and 2 from J, leaving 10 bases between them. Here the CDR3 reads CAWSTGTTYEQYF. Here the CDR3 DNA reads TGTGCCTGGAGTACAGGGACTACCTACGAGCAGTACTTC.

This clone was recorded a few times. The chain has TRBV2 and TRBJ2-5; 9 bases match TRBD2. With 4 bases clipped from V and 5 bases from J, the junction kept 5 bases outside the gene matches. Germline V gene sequence: CDR1 SNHLY, CDR2 FYNNEI. The CDR3 is 14 residues long. Here the CDR3 DNA reads TGTGCCAGCAGTGCGGGACTAGCAGCGGAGACCCAGTACTTC. It encodes CASSAGLAAETQYF.

The chain is built from TRBV19 and TRBJ2-7; D is unclear. The germline CDR1 and CDR2 sequences are LNHDA and SQIVND (reference sequence). V was clipped by 3 bases and J by 3 bases, with 9 bases between them. The CDR3 runs 13 residues. Written as DNA, the CDR3 is TGTGCCAGTAGTATCTTCCCTAGCTACGAGCAGTACTTC. Translating gives CASSIFPSYEQYF.

The J gene is TRBJ2-5, the V gene TRBV4-3; 8 bases fit TRBD2. V trimming: 2 bases; J trimming: 5 bases; junction bases outside the gene matches: 7. This CDR3 is 15 amino acids long. From germline, CDR1 is LGHNA and CDR2 YSLEER. The CDR3 DNA reads TGCGCCAGCAGCCAAAGGTGGCCTAGCGGGGAGACCCAGTACTTC. Amino acid sequence: CASSQRWPSGETQYF.

This clone has just a few counts. The chain uses TRBV4-3 and TRBJ1-1; 11 nucleotides align to TRBD1. The junction had 2 bases not matched to a gene; V was cut back by 1 base and J by 4 bases. The CDR3 spans 15 residues. CDR1 is LGHNA and CDR2 is YSLEER in the germline V gene. CDR3 region: CASSQGTGGVTEAFF. The CDR3 nucleotides read TGCGCCAGCAGCCAAGGGACAGGGGGCGTCACTGAAGCTTTCTTT.

This clone showed up just a few times. The chain has TRBV30 and TRBJ2-3; TRBD2 aligns across 9 bases. Germline V gene data show CDR1 as GTSNPN and CDR2 as SVGIG (reference sequence). Losses at the gene ends were 4 bases for V and 0 bases for J; bases not matched to a gene: 2. The CDR3 is made up of 14 amino acids. The CDR3 reads CAWTSGTSTDTQYF. DNA of the CDR3: TGTGCCTGGACTAGCGGGACTAGCACAGATACGCAGTATTTT.

This chain links TRBV6-1 with TRBJ2-1, with D possibly matching TRBD2 (5 bases). Between the trimmed V and J ends, which lost 1 base and 6 bases, there was a span of 10 bases. The V gene's germline CDR1 is MNHNS and CDR2 SASEGT. The CDR3 consists of 14 residues. The CDR3 spells CASSEVDGVNEQFF. The CDR3 nucleotides are TGTGCCAGCAGTGAAGTAGACGGGGTCAATGAGCAGTTCTTC.

The rearrangement links TRBV5-4 to TRBJ2-3; TRBD2 might be the D (6 bases). This CDR3 spans 15 amino acids. Looked up from germline, CDR1 is SGHNT and CDR2 is YYREEE (reference sequence). Deletions cut 4 bases from V and 3 bases from J, with 15 bases between. The CDR3 region has the DNA TGTGCCAGCAGCACTAGACTAGTAGGGACAGATACGCAGTATTTT. Protein sequence: CASSTRLVGTDTQYF.

The chain combines TRBV5-4 with TRBJ2-2; 8 nucleotides agree with TRBD1. The V gene's germline CDR1 is SGHNT and CDR2 YYREEE (reference sequence). V was pared by 2 bases and J by 2 bases, with 5 bases of the junction left unmatched. The CDR3 has 16 residues. CDR3 sequence (DNA): TGTGCCAGCAGCTTATCGACAGGGGCCAACACCGGGGAGCTGTTTTTT. Its protein is CASSLSTGANTGELFF.

The rearrangement uses TRBV2 and TRBJ1-1; D not resolved. This CDR3 region has 14 residues. Trimming shortened V by 4 bases and J by 1 base, and 10 bases separated the two germline ends. CDR1 SNHLY and CDR2 FYNNEI come from the germline V gene. This CDR3 reads CASSVLVANTEAFF. The DNA of the CDR3 is TGTGCCAGCAGTGTACTTGTCGCGAACACTGAAGCTTTCTTT.

The chain recombines TRBV5-1 with TRBJ2-7; 11 bases fit TRBD1. CDR1 is SGHRS and CDR2 is YFSETQ in the germline V gene. The CDR3 runs to 14 residues. The J segment lost 4 bases and the V segment lost 3 bases, leaving 3 bases of the junction unmatched. The DNA of the CDR3 is TGCGCCAGCAGCTCCGGGACAGGGGGTTACGAGCAGTACTTC. This encodes CASSSGTGGYEQYF.

The V gene is TRBV11-2, the J gene TRBJ1-6, with 9 bases matching TRBD1. Germline loops: CDR1 SGHAT, CDR2 FQNNGV. The CDR3 totals 13 residues. Trimming removed 5 bases from V and 7 bases from J; junction bases left unmatched: 0. Here the CDR3 DNA reads TGTGCCAGCAGCGGACAGGGGAATTCACCCCTCCACTTT. As protein: CASSGQGNSPLHF.

The CDR3 DNA reads as TGTGCCAGCATACCGGCGGGGGGCGCCGATGATAGCAATCAGCCCCAGCATTTT. It is translated as CASIPAGGADDSNQPQHF. The chain recombines TRBV5-6 with TRBJ1-5; tentative D call: TRBD1 (6 bases). CDR3 size: 18 residues. In germline, CDR1 is SGHDT, CDR2 YYEEEE. The V and J ends lost 6 bases and 0 bases respectively, with 22 bases between them.

The chain carries TRBV2 and TRBJ2-1; D is undetermined. CDR1 and CDR2 from the germline V gene are SNHLY and FYNNEI. The CDR3 runs to 15 residues. Trimming pared 4 bases from V and 1 base from J, leaving 11 bases between. This chain's CDR3 is CASSVITGSYNEQFF. The CDR3 nucleotides read TGTGCCAGCAGTGTAATTACGGGTTCCTACAATGAGCAGTTCTTC.

A word on this clone: The junction shows a germline mismatch at one end, possibly a read error. The rearrangement uses TRBV2 and TRBJ2-4; D unresolved. This CDR3 is built from 12 residues. From germline, CDR1 is SNHLY and CDR2 FYNNEI. The CDR3 sequence: CASSEAENIQYF. In nucleotides, the CDR3 is TGTGCCAGCAGTGAAGCCGAAAACATTCAGTACTTC. Variable domain in full (rest from reference TRBV2 and TRBJ2-4): EPEVTQTPSHQVTQMGQEVILRCVPISNHLYFYWYRQILGQKVEFLVSFYNNEISEKSEIFDDQFSVERPDGSNFTLKIRSTKLEDSAMYFCASSEAENIQYFGAGTRLSVL.

The gene calls are TRBV7-2 and TRBJ2-3; 11 bases are shared with TRBD2. The V segment lost 4 bases and the J segment 1 base; nucleotides outside the gene matches: 4. This CDR3 is 16 amino acids long. Germline V gene sequence: CDR1 SGHTA, CDR2 FQGNSA. CDR3 DNA: TGTGCCAGCAGCTACGGGGGACTAGCGGGCACAGATACGCAGTATTTT. Translation: CASSYGGLAGTDTQYF.

This clone came up a few times. The chain employs TRBV6-5 and TRBJ2-7; D is unclear. The germline gives CDR1 MNHEY, CDR2 SVGAGI. Trimming removed 6 bases from V and 7 bases from J, with 19 bases in between. The CDR3 sequence is 14 residues long. The CDR3 nucleotides are TGTGCCAGCAGCCCGACTCATCCCACTGGGGAGCAGTACTTC. Amino acids: CASSPTHPTGEQYF.

The chain has TRBV4-2 and TRBJ1-6, with a possible D match to TRBD1 (5 bases). This CDR3 is 16 amino acids long. Germline V CDR1 and CDR2: LGHNA, YNFKEQ. Between the trimmed V and J ends, which lost 0 bases and 7 bases, there was a span of 13 bases. CDR3 region: CASSQDQPGFNSPLHF. The CDR3 nucleotides are TGTGCCAGCAGCCAAGATCAACCAGGGTTCAATTCACCCCTCCACTTT.

This chain uses TRBV6-5 with TRBJ1-2, with 7 bases aligning to TRBD1. Per the germline V gene, CDR1 is MNHEY and CDR2 is SVGAGI. V shed 0 bases, J shed 4 bases, and the junction held 2 bases outside the gene matches. This CDR3 has 14 residues. The CDR3 sequence: CASSYSAGGYGYTF. DNA for the CDR3: TGTGCCAGCAGTTACTCAGCAGGGGGCTATGGCTACACCTTC.

With respect to this clone: Sequence at one end of the junction differs from germline and may be a read error. V gene TRBV10-2 combines with J gene TRBJ2-1; 11 bases are a match to TRBD2. The CDR3 is 13 amino acids. Looked up from germline, CDR1 is WSHSY and CDR2 is SAAADI. This CDR3 is CASRDSELAGDVF. The CDR3 region has the DNA TGCGCCAGCAGAGATTCGGAACTAGCGGGAGATGTCTTC.

The chain recombines TRBV14 with TRBJ2-5, with D possibly being TRBD1 (5 bases). The CDR3 totals 17 residues. The V end lost 3 bases, the J end lost 2 bases, and 19 bases lay between the germline ends. The V gene's germline CDR1 is SGHDN and CDR2 FVKESK. CDR3 region: CASSHLSYLAGQETQYF. DNA for the CDR3: TGTGCCAGCAGCCACCTGAGCTATTTGGCAGGGCAAGAGACCCAGTACTTC.

The chain uses TRBV6-1 and TRBJ2-5, with D perhaps matching TRBD2 (5 bases). The length of the CDR3 is 14 residues. Per germline, CDR1 MNHNS and CDR2 SASEGT. The V end was cut by 6 bases, the J end by 1 base, with 12 bases between. CDR3 sequence: CASSGPAAQETQYF. The CDR3 coding sequence is TGTGCCAGCAGCGGCCCAGCGGCCCAAGAGACCCAGTACTTC.

The rearrangement uses TRBV9 and TRBJ2-2, with 7 nucleotides matching TRBD2. This CDR3 contains 14 residues. The V and J ends lost 3 bases and 4 bases, in that order; junction bases with no gene match: 3. Germline V gives CDR1 SGDLS, CDR2 YYNGEE. The CDR3 here is CASSGGGGTGELFF. The CDR3 DNA sequence: TGTGCCAGCAGCGGGGGGGGAGGCACCGGGGAGCTGTTTTTT.